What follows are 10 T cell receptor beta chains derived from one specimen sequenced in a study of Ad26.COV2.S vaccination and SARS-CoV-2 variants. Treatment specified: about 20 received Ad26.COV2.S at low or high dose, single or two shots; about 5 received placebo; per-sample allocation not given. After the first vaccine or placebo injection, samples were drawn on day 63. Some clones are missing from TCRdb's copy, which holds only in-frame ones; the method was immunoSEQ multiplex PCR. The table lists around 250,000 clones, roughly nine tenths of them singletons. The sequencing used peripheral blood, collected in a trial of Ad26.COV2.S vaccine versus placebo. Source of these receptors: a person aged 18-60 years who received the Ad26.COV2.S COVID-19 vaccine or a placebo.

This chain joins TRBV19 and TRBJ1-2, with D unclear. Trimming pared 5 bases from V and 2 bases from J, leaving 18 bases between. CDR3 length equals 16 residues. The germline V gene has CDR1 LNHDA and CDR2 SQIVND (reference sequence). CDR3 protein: CASSSPREGKNYGYTF. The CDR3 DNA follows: TGTGCCAGTAGTTCCCCCCGCGAGGGAAAAAACTATGGCTACACCTTC. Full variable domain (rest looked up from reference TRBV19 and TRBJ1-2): DGGITQSPKYLFRKEGQNVTLSCEQNLNHDAMYWYRQDPGQGLRLIYYSQIVNDFQKGDIAEGYSVSREKKESFPLTVTSAQKNPTAFYLCASSSPREGKNYGYTFGSGTRLTVV.

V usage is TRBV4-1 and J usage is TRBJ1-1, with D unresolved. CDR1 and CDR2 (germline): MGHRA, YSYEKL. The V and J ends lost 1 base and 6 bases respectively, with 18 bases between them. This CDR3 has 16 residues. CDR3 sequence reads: CASSQGDTATLSEAFF. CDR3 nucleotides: TGCGCCAGCAGCCAAGGGGATACAGCAACGCTCTCTGAAGCTTTCTTT.

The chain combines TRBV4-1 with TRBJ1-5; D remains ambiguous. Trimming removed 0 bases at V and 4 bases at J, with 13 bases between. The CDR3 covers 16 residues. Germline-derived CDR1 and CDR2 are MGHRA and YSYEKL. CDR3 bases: TGCGCCAGCAGCCAAGAGGGCCATCCGGGTAATCAGCCCCAGCATTTT. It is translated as CASSQEGHPGNQPQHF.

This CDR3 reads CASSPDRGGTDTQYF. In DNA form, the CDR3 reads TGTGCCAGCAGCCCCGACAGGGGAGGGACAGATACGCAGTATTTT. V and J are TRBV5-5 and TRBJ2-3; weak D call: TRBD1 (8 bases). The germline V gene encodes CDR1 SGHKS and CDR2 YYEKEE (reference sequence). Trimming stripped 4 bases from V and 3 bases from J, with 15 bases between. The CDR3 loop spans 15 amino acids.

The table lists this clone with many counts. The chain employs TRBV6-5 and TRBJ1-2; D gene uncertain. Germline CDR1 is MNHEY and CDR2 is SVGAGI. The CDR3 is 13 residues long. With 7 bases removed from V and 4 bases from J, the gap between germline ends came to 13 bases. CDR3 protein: CASIKGEIYGYTF. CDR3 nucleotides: TGTGCCAGCATTAAGGGCGAGATCTATGGCTACACCTTC.

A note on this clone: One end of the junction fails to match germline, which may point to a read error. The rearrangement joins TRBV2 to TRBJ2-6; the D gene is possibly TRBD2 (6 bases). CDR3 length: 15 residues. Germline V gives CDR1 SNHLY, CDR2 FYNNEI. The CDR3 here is CASTRRGAGANVLTF. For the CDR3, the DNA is TGTGCTAGCACTCGGCGGGGAGCTGGGGCCAACGTCCTGACTTTC.

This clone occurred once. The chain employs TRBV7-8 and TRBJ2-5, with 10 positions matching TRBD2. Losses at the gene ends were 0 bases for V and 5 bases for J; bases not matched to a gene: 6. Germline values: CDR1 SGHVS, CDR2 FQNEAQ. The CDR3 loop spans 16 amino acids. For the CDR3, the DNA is TGTGCCAGCAGCTTAGCAGTAGCGGGAGGAGGGGAGACCCAGTACTTC. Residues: CASSLAVAGGGETQYF.

For the CDR3, the DNA is TGTGCCACCAGTCAGGGGATAACCTTCACAGATACGCAGTATTTT. Encoded protein: CATSQGITFTDTQYF. The chain carries TRBV24-1 and TRBJ2-3; D perhaps matches TRBD1 (6 bases). This CDR3 contains 15 residues. Germline V gene data show CDR1 as KGHDR and CDR2 as SFDVKD. V was clipped by 6 bases and J by 2 bases, with 14 bases between them.

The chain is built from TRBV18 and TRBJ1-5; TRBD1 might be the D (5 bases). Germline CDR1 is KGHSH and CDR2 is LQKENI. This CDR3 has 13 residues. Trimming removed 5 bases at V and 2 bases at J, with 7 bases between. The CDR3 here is CASSGGGNQPQHF. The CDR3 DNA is TGTGCCAGCTCAGGGGGGGGCAATCAGCCCCAGCATTTT.

The CDR3 nucleotides read TGTGCCAGCAGCTTAACTAGTTCCCAGTTCTTC. Its protein is CASSLTSSQFF. This rearrangement joins TRBV7-2 to TRBJ2-1; D may be TRBD2 (5 bases). V dropped 2 bases and J dropped 13 bases, with 9 bases sitting between them. CDR1 and CDR2 from the germline V gene are SGHTA and FQGNSA. The CDR3 has 11 residues.